This T cell receptor (beta chain) is drawn from a study of blood T cell repertoires in COVID-19. Turning to the study itself: Material from acute and convalescent COVID-19 was sourced from the United States, Italy and Spain. The analysed material was cDNA or gDNA that came from T cells, B-cell-depleted T cells, or PBMCs.

Authors' methods: Estimation of nucleated cell counts relied on the amplification of reference gene primers. Libraries were prepared by immunoSEQ multiplex PCR; TCRdb keeps only in-frame clonotypes and omits some of them. V, J and clone size were drawn from that table, and D and trimming were deduced from the DNA. The sample consists of 150,000 to 160,000 clones, around 90% of them appearing once. With V trimmed by 6 bases and J by 3 bases, 7 bases remained unmatched. The CDR3 consists of 15 residues. Per the germline V gene, CDR1 is SNHLY and CDR2 is FYNNEI. The J gene is TRBJ2-1, the V gene TRBV2; 8 nucleotides line up with TRBD2. The sample was peripheral blood. The sequence came from a man aged 50 or older with acute or convalescent COVID-19. This chain's CDR3 is CASRARGGGYNEQFF. DNA of the CDR3: TGTGCCAGCAGAGCCCGGGGGGGCGGCTACAATGAGCAGTTCTTC. Together with reference TRBV2 and TRBJ2-1, the CDR3 gives the full variable domain: EPEVTQTPSHQVTQMGQEVILRCVPISNHLYFYWYRQILGQKVEFLVSFYNNEISEKSEIFDDQFSVERPDGSNFTLKIRSTKLEDSAMYFCASRARGGGYNEQFFGPGTRLTVL.